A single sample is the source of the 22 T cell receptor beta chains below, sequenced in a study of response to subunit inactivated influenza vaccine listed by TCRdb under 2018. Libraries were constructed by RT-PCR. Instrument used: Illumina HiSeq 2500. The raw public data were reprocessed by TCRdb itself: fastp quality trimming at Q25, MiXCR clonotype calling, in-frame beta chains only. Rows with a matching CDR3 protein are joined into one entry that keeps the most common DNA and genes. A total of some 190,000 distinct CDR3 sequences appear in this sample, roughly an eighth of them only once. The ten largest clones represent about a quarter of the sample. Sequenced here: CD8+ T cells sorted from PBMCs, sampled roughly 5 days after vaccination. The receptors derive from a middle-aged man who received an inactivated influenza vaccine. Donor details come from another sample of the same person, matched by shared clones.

The CDR3 region has the DNA TGTGCCAGCAGTTTATGGGCAGGGCGTGGGTACGAGCAGTACTTC. This translates into CASSLWAGRGYEQYF. The gene calls are TRBV28 and TRBJ2-7, with D possibly TRBD1 on 5 matching bases. Trimming took 0 bases from V and 4 from J, leaving 13 bases between them. CDR1 is MDHEN, CDR2 SYDVKM, per germline. The CDR3 extends over 15 amino acids.

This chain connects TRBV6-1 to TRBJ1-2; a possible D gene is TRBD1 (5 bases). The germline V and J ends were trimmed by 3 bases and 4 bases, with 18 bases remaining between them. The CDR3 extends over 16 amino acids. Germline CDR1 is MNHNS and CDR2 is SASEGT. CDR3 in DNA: TGTGCCAGCAGTGACCTATCTTACCCAGGGTTCTATGGCTACACCTTC. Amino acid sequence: CASSDLSYPGFYGYTF.

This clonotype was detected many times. CDR3 coding DNA: TGTGCCAGCAGCTCGCCCCTTTGGGGGGCAAGCTCCTACAATGAGCAGTTCTTC. It is translated as CASSSPLWGASSYNEQFF. V gene TRBV7-6 combines with J gene TRBJ2-1, with D tentatively TRBD1 or TRBD2 (6 bases each). CDR3 length equals 18 residues. Germline V gene data show CDR1 as SGHVS and CDR2 as FNYEAQ. V dropped 4 bases and J dropped 0 bases, with 19 bases sitting between them.

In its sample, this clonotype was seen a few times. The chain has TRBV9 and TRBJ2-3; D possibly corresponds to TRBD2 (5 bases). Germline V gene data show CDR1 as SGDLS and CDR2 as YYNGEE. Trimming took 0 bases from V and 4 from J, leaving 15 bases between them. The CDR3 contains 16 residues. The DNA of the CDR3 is TGTGCCAGCAGCGTAGACGGGGAGAGATGGGCAGATACGCAGTATTTT. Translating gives CASSVDGERWADTQYF.

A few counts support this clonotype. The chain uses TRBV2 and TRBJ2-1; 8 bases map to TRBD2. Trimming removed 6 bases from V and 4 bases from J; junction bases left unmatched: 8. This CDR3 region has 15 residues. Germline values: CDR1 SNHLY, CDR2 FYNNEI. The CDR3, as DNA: TGTGCCAGCAGGGGAGTCGAGCGGGAGTACAATGAGCAGTTCTTC. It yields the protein CASRGVEREYNEQFF.

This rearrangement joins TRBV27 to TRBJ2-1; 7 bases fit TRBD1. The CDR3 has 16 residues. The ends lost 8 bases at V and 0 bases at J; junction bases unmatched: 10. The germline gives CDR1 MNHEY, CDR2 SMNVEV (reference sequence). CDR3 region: CASCREQGNSYNEQFF. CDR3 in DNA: TGTGCCAGCTGCCGAGAACAGGGGAACTCCTACAATGAGCAGTTCTTC.

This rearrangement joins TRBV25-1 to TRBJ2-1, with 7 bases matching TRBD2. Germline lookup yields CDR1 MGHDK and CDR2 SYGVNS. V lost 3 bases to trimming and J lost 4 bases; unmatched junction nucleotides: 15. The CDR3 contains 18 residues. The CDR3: CASSESFIGGKTYNEQFF. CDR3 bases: TGTGCCAGCAGTGAGTCATTTATCGGGGGGAAGACTTACAATGAGCAGTTCTTC.

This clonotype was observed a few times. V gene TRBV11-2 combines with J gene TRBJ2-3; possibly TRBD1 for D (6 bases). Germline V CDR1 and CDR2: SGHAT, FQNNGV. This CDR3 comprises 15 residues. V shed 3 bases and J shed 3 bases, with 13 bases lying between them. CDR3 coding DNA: TGTGCCAGCAGCTTCTCCAGGGGTTGGACAGATACGCAGTATTTT. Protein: CASSFSRGWTDTQYF. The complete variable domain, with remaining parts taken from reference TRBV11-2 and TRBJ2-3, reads EAGVAQSPRYKIIEKRQSVAFWCNPISGHATLYWYQQILGQGPKLLIQFQNNGVVDDSQLPKDRFSAERLKGVDSTLKIQPAKLEDSAVYLCASSFSRGWTDTQYFGPGTRLTVL.

DNA of the CDR3: TGTGCCAGCAGTCGACTTGCCGAGGGCACAGATACGCAGTATTTT. It translates to CASSRLAEGTDTQYF. The J gene is TRBJ2-3, the V gene TRBV6-1, with D hard to call. The CDR3 sequence is 15 residues long. V shed 5 bases and J shed 1 base, with 13 bases lying between them. Germline CDR1 is MNHNS and CDR2 is SASEGT.

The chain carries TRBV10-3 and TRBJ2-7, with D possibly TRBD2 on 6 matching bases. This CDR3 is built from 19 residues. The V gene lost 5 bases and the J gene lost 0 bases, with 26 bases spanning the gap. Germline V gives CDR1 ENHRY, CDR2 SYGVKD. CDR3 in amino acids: CAISSPEGIAARSSYEQYF. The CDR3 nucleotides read TGTGCCATCAGTTCCCCGGAGGGTATAGCGGCTAGGAGCTCCTACGAGCAGTACTTC.

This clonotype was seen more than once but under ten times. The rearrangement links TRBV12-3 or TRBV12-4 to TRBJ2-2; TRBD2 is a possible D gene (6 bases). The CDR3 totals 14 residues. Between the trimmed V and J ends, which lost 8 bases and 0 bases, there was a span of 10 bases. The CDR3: CASGGTTNTGELFF. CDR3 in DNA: TGTGCCAGCGGAGGGACGACGAACACCGGGGAGCTGTTTTTT.

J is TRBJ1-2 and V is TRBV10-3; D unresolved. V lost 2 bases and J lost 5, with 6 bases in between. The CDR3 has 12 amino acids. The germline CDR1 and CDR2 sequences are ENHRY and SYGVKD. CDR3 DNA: TGTGCCATCAGTGAGCCGGAATATGGCTACACCTTC. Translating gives CAISEPEYGYTF.

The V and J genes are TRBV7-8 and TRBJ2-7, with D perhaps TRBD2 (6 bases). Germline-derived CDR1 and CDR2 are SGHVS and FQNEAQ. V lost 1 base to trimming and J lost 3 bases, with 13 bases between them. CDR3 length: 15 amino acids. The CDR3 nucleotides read TGTGCCAGCAGCTTAGATCCGGGAGTGAACTACGAGCAGTACTTC. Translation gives CASSLDPGVNYEQYF.

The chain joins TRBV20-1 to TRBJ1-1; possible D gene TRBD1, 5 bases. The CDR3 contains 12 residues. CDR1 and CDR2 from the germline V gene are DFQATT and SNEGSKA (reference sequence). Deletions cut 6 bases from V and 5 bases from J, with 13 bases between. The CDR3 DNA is TGCAGTGCGCGGGACGGAGGTACTGAAGCTTTCTTT. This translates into CSARDGGTEAFF.

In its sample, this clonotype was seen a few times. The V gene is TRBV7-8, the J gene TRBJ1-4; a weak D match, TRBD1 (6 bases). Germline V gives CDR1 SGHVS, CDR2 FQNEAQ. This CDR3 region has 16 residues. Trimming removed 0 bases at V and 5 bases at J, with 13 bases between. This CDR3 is CASSLASWGLNEKLFF. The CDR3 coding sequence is TGTGCCAGCAGCTTAGCGAGTTGGGGGCTAAATGAAAAACTGTTTTTT.

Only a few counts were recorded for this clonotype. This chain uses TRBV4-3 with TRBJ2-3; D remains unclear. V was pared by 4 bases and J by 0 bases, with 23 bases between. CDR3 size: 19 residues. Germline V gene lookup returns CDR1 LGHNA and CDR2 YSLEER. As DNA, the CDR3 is TGCGCCAGCAGCCGAGAATGGGGTTCCGACGGGTTTAGCACAGATACGCAGTATTTT. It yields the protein CASSREWGSDGFSTDTQYF.

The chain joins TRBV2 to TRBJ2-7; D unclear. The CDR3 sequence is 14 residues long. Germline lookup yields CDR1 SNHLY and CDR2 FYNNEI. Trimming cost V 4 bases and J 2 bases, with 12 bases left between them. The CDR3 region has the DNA TGTGCCAGCAGTGGCCGAGTAGATGCCTACGAGCAGTACTTC. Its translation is CASSGRVDAYEQYF.

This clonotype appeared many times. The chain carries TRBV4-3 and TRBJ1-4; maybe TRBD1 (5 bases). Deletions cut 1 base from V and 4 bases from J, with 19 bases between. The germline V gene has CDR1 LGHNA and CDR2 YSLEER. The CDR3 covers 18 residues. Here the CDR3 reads CASSQVLRPRGGNEKLFF. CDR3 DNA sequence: TGCGCCAGCAGCCAAGTATTACGCCCGAGGGGCGGTAATGAAAAACTGTTTTTT.

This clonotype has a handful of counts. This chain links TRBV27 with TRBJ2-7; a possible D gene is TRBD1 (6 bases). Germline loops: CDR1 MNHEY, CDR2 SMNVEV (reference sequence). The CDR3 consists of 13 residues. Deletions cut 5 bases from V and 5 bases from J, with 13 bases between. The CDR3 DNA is TGTGCCAGCAGTATAACAGGGCCCCACGAGCAGTACTTC. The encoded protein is CASSITGPHEQYF.

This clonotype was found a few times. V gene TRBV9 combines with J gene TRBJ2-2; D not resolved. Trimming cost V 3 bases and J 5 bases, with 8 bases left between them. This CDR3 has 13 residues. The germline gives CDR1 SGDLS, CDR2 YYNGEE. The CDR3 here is CASSGLGTGELFF. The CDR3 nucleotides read TGTGCCAGCAGCGGACTGGGAACCGGGGAGCTGTTTTTT.

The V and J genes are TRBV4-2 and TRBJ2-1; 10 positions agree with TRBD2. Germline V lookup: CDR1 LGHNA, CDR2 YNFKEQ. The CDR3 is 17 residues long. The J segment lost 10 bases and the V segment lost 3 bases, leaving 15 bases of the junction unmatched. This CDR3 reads CASSHGLLAGAWGEQFF. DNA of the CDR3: TGTGCCAGCAGCCATGGACTTCTAGCGGGGGCCTGGGGGGAGCAGTTCTTC.

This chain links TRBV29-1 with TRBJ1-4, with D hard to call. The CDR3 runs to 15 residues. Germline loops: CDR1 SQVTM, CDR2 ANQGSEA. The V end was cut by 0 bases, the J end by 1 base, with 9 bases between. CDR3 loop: CSVEDPVETNEKLFF. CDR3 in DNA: TGCAGCGTTGAAGATCCGGTCGAAACTAATGAAAAACTGTTTTTT.